The subject of this entry is one T cell receptor (beta chain). Across about two dozen US areas, participants ranged in age from roughly 18 to 95 years. The study assigned cohorts using participant-reported clinical history. This specimen belongs to a study of blood T cell repertoires in COVID-19. For the study at large: Whether acute or convalescent, the COVID-19 samples came from the United States, Italy and Spain. In each case, the material was cDNA or gDNA derived from T cells, B-cell-depleted T cells, or PBMCs.

This CDR3 has 13 amino acids. Germline V gene lookup returns CDR1 SQVTM and CDR2 ANQGSEA. With V trimmed by 7 bases and J by 4 bases, 10 bases remained unmatched. Method: immunoSEQ multiplex PCR; TCRdb's copy keeps in-frame clones and lacks some. This sample has about 300,000 clones, with just over 85% found just once. This chain links TRBV29-1 with TRBJ2-7; 7 bases align to TRBD1. This clonotype was obtained from a man aged 25 to 40 who had recovered from COVID-19. The sample comprised PBMCs or T cells enriched from blood (not recorded which). The CDR3 is CSGGTADLYEQYF. The CDR3 nucleotides read TGCAGCGGTGGGACAGCGGACCTGTACGAGCAGTACTTC.